The entry below gives a single T cell receptor (beta chain) sequence along with its context. Its specificity is unknown. The CDR3 is made up of 16 amino acids. The germline CDR1 and CDR2 sequences are MNHEY and SMNVEV (reference sequence). V gave up 4 bases and J gave up 2 bases, with 15 bases separating them. TCR beta CDR3 regions were amplified from RNA transcripts. Carried out on the TCR CDR3, a first-round RT-PCR used the HTBI primer set. Each CDR3 protein gets one entry after TCRdb re-called the multiplex PCR reads with MiXCR. The data show a few hundred thousand distinct CDR3 sequences, 20% to 25% seen once. Diagnoses used clinical symptoms, serum thyroxine and TRAb, thyroid ultrasound and orbital computed tomography. These data belong to a study of T cells in Graves' hyperthyroidism and ophthalmopathy. General observations from the study: Ophthalmopathy was predicted by the model a median of about six months ahead of onset. In the blood, most expanded thyroid clonotypes above 0.001 appeared as well. Separating ophthalmopathy from stable hyperthyroidism was achieved by a 13 V-J model.

The TCR comes from a woman in her 70s with Graves' ophthalmopathy. This chain uses TRBV27 with TRBJ2-4, with D possibly being TRBD2 (7 bases). Sequenced material: blood. The CDR3 DNA reads as TGTGCCAGCAGTTCTGGGGGGGCGTTGACCAAAAACATTCAGTACTTC. This gives the protein CASSSGGALTKNIQYF.